These 13 T cell receptor beta chains originate from one sample sequenced in a study of cytomegalovirus exposure and HLA in healthy donors. PCR employed 60 Vbeta and 13 Jbeta primers. Clones were sequenced by immunoSEQ multiplex PCR, and TCRdb holds only the in-frame ones, with some missing. This table holds about 200,000 clones, approximately 79% found once. The sample was PBMCs. The receptors shown here come from a girl aged 2 to 10 in good health and CMV-seronegative.

This clone was counted a single time. The genes are TRBV29-1 and TRBJ2-7, with 7 bases lining up with TRBD1. J was trimmed by 1 base and V by 4 bases; bases with no gene match: 7. CDR1 and CDR2 from the germline V gene are SQVTM and ANQGSEA. The CDR3 is made up of 14 amino acids. In DNA form, the CDR3 reads TGCAGCGTTGGCCGGACAGGTTCGTCCTACGAGCAGTACTTC. The encoded protein is CSVGRTGSSYEQYF.

V and J are TRBV5-1 and TRBJ2-1; no firm D call. Germline CDR1 is SGHRS and CDR2 is YFSETQ. Trimming cost V 2 bases and J 10 bases, with 10 bases left between them. The CDR3 is 12 residues long. The CDR3 sequence: CASSLDVEEQFF. CDR3 coding DNA: TGCGCCAGCAGCTTAGATGTGGAGGAGCAGTTCTTC.

This clone was seen a few times. This sequence joins TRBV5-5 and TRBJ1-1; D may be TRBD1 (5 bases). Germline values: CDR1 SGHKS, CDR2 YYEKEE (reference sequence). V dropped 2 bases and J dropped 3 bases, with 11 bases sitting between them. The CDR3 runs 14 residues. In nucleotides, the CDR3 is TGTGCCAGCAGCTTCGGGGGGAGAGACACTGAAGCTTTCTTT. Translated: CASSFGGRDTEAFF. Using reference TRBV5-5 and TRBJ1-1 for the parts outside the CDR3, the full variable domain is DAGVTQSPTHLIKTRGQQVTLRCSPISGHKSVSWYQQVLGQGPQFIFQYYEKEERGRGNFPDRFSARQFPNYSSELNVNALLLGDSALYLCASSFGGRDTEAFFGQGTRLTVV.

The chain uses TRBV19 and TRBJ1-2; D is unresolved. With 5 bases removed from V and 5 bases from J, the gap between germline ends came to 15 bases. The CDR3 consists of 14 residues. Germline values: CDR1 LNHDA, CDR2 SQIVND (reference sequence). CDR3 residues: CASSFGEGQYGYTF. CDR3 nucleotide sequence: TGTGCCAGTAGTTTCGGGGAGGGCCAATATGGCTACACCTTC.

There are a few counts of this clone. The V gene is TRBV5-6, the J gene TRBJ1-1; D perhaps matches TRBD1 (6 bases). V lost 4 bases and J lost 0, with 10 bases in between. CDR3 length: 14 amino acids. Per the germline V gene, CDR1 is SGHDT and CDR2 is YYEEEE. The CDR3 DNA reads as TGTGCCAGCAGCCCAGGGGCTATGAACACTGAAGCTTTCTTT. It yields the protein CASSPGAMNTEAFF.

The DNA of the CDR3 is TGTGCCAGCTCACAATCGGGACAGGGAAGGGCCAATCAGCCCCAGCATTTT. This gives the protein CASSQSGQGRANQPQHF. V usage is TRBV18 and J usage is TRBJ1-5; 9 bases fit TRBD1. Germline assignment: CDR1 KGHSH and CDR2 LQKENI. The CDR3 sequence is 17 residues long. Germline trimming cut 4 bases from V and 3 bases from J; bases unmatched to any gene: 10.

V gene TRBV15 combines with J gene TRBJ2-1; possibly TRBD2 for D (5 bases). V was shortened by 8 bases and J by 7 bases, with 15 bases between the two germline ends. There are 13 residues in the CDR3. CDR1 and CDR2 from the germline V gene are LNHNV and YYDKDF (reference sequence). The CDR3 DNA sequence: TGTGCCACCCTCGAACCTCCGGGGAATGAGCAGTTCTTC. This encodes CATLEPPGNEQFF. The whole variable domain, filled in from reference TRBV15 and TRBJ2-1, reads DAMVIQNPRYQVTQFGKPVTLSCSQTLNHNVMYWYQQKSSQAPKLLFHYYDKDFNNEADTPDNFQSRRPNTSFCFLDIRSPGLGDTAMYLCATLEPPGNEQFFGPGTRLTVL.

The chain joins TRBV6-5 to TRBJ1-5, with D unclear. Germline CDR1 reads MNHEY; CDR2 reads SVGAGI. This CDR3 contains 14 residues. The germline V and J ends were trimmed by 0 bases and 6 bases, with 9 bases remaining between them. CDR3 in amino acids: CASSYSEGSQPQHF. CDR3 DNA sequence: TGTGCCAGCAGTTACTCCGAGGGCAGTCAGCCCCAGCATTTT.

This sequence joins TRBV6-1 and TRBJ2-1; D possibly corresponds to TRBD2 (5 bases). Per the germline V gene, CDR1 is MNHNS and CDR2 is SASEGT. The CDR3 is 10 amino acids. The V and J ends lost 6 bases and 15 bases respectively, with 12 bases between them. As DNA, the CDR3 is TGTGCCAGCAGCGATGAGGAGGCGTTCTTC. This codes for CASSDEEAFF.

This clone was found a few times. The J gene is TRBJ1-5, the V gene TRBV19; TRBD1 is a possible D gene (5 bases). The germline CDR1 and CDR2 sequences are LNHDA and SQIVND (reference sequence). Trimming took off 4 bases at V and 6 bases at J, with 10 bases between the two ends. CDR3 length equals 13 residues. The CDR3 DNA sequence: TGTGCCAGTAGTACAGGGTTGGCTCAGCCCCAGCATTTT. Translating it yields CASSTGLAQPQHF.

J is TRBJ1-4 and V is TRBV7-9; D may be TRBD1 (5 bases). This CDR3 contains 15 residues. V was trimmed by 2 bases and J by 6 bases, leaving 13 bases between them. Germline lookup yields CDR1 SEHNR and CDR2 FQNEAQ (reference sequence). This CDR3 is CASSLRGGTDEKLFF. CDR3 nucleotides: TGTGCCAGCAGCTTAAGGGGAGGGACGGATGAAAAACTGTTTTTT.

Details on this clone: One junction end disagrees with the germline gene, perhaps due to a read error. The chain links TRBV13 to TRBJ2-2; D not certain. This CDR3 has 17 amino acids. Germline V gene data show CDR1 as PRHDT and CDR2 as FYEKMQ (reference sequence). The CDR3 region has the DNA TGTGCCAGCACCTTAGGCTCGCGCGAGGAGCACACCGGGGAGCTGTTTTTT. Its protein product is CASTLGSREEHTGELFF.

The sample holds one count of this clone. This chain connects TRBV29-1 to TRBJ1-2; 7 nucleotides line up with TRBD1. Germline assignment: CDR1 SQVTM and CDR2 ANQGSEA. This CDR3 comprises 13 residues. Germline trimming cut 3 bases from V and 7 bases from J; bases unmatched to any gene: 8. CDR3 in amino acids: CSVDEGAGSGYTF. CDR3 in DNA: TGCAGCGTTGACGAGGGGGCCGGGTCTGGCTACACCTTC.